The 2 T cell receptor beta chains below all came from one sample that was sequenced in a study of tumor and adjacent non-tumor tissue in lung cancer. Three rounds of nested PCR, following a modified ARM-PCR protocol, produced the TCRbeta library. Each CDR3 protein is one row after TCRdb ran MiXCR on the multiplex PCR reads. The table lists under 250,000 distinct CDR3 sequences, about two thirds of them singletons, with almost 25% in the top ten. This sample's RNA came from whole unsorted tissue. The sample was lung tumor tissue. These TCRs come from a man aged 55 to 69 with non-small cell lung cancer.

As concerns this clonotype: Given a much more abundant clone one base away, this may be a read error. The conserved final phenylalanine or tryptophan is absent from the CDR3, which likely points to a read error. The rearrangement links TRBV29-1 to TRBJ2-3; 11 nucleotides match TRBD2. The length of the CDR3 is 15 residues. CDR1 is SQVTM, CDR2 ANQGSEA, per germline. J lost 4 bases, V lost 6 bases, and 9 bases had no gene match. The CDR3 DNA reads TGCAGCGTCAGCGCGACTAGCGGGAAGTCAGATACGCAGTATTTA. Its translation is CSVSATSGKSDTQYL.

A word on this clonotype: No conserved phenylalanine or tryptophan is present at the end of the CDR3, so a read error is the likely explanation. The gene calls are TRBV4-2 and TRBJ2-3; D might be TRBD2 (7 bases). This CDR3 contains 16 residues. Germline-derived CDR1 and CDR2 are LGHNA and YNFKEQ. V lost 0 bases and J lost 1, with 11 bases in between. The CDR3 bases are TGTGCCAGCAGCCAAGAAGGGGGGGCCGGCACAGATACGCAGTATATT. It codes for CASSQEGGAGTDTQYI.